Presented here are 17 T cell receptor beta chains from one specimen sequenced in a study of technical replicates of blood from several donors. The assay was immunoSEQ multiplex PCR, and TCRdb's table has in-frame clones only and misses some. This table holds just over 95,000 clones, 85% to 95% found once. The sequencing input was T cells isolated from PBMCs. These receptors all stem from a human donor in good health.

Here the CDR3 reads CASSPDSLQAFF. The CDR3 bases are TGTGCCAGCAGCCCAGACTCTCTTCAAGCTTTCTTT. The V gene is TRBV9, the J gene TRBJ1-1; D not certain. The CDR3 sequence is 12 residues long. Germline CDR1 SGDLS, CDR2 YYNGEE. The V and J ends lost 4 bases and 9 bases respectively, with 13 bases between them. The whole variable domain, filled in from reference TRBV9 and TRBJ1-1, reads DSGVTQTPKHLITATGQRVTLRCSPRSGDLSVYWYQQSLDQGLQFLIQYYNGEERAKGNILERFSAQQFPDLHSELNLSSLELGDSALYFCASSPDSLQAFFGQGTRLTVV.

Comments on this clone: One end of the junction does not line up with germline, which may come from a read error. The chain links TRBV7-7 to TRBJ2-1; 15 bases are a match to TRBD2. The CDR3 is made up of 16 amino acids. CDR1 and CDR2 (germline): SSHAT, FNYEAQ (reference sequence). CDR3 coding DNA: TGTGCTAGCAGCCTAGAGGGACTAGCGGGAGGAAGCGAGCAGTTCTTC. Its translation is CASSLEGLAGGSEQFF.

V usage is TRBV10-2 and J usage is TRBJ1-1, with D uncertain. The V and J ends lost 10 bases and 4 bases respectively, with 10 bases between them. The CDR3 runs 11 residues. Germline V lookup: CDR1 WSHSY, CDR2 SAAADI. The CDR3 loop is CATLEGTEAFF. The DNA of the CDR3 is TGCGCCACCTTGGAGGGCACTGAAGCTTTCTTT.

The chain uses TRBV27 and TRBJ1-1; 10 bases line up with TRBD1. Germline CDR1 is MNHEY and CDR2 is SMNVEV (reference sequence). The CDR3 runs 16 residues. Trimming took 6 bases from V and 3 from J; bases not matched to a gene: 10. The CDR3 bases are TGTGCCAGCAGCTTGACCAGACAGGGGGCGTACACTGAAGCTTTCTTT. Amino acid sequence: CASSLTRQGAYTEAFF.

V is TRBV5-1 and J is TRBJ1-1, with D perhaps matching TRBD1 (5 bases). The CDR3 has 13 amino acids. V lost 4 bases to trimming and J lost 5 bases, with 12 bases between them. Germline CDR1 is SGHRS and CDR2 is YFSETQ. Written as DNA, the CDR3 is TGCGCCAGCAGCATTCAACGGGGGACTGAAGCTTTCTTT. This sequence encodes CASSIQRGTEAFF.

The gene calls are TRBV25-1 and TRBJ2-1; a weak D match, TRBD1 (6 bases). The CDR3 runs to 13 residues. Germline V gene lookup returns CDR1 MGHDK and CDR2 SYGVNS. The V end was cut by 4 bases, the J end by 4 bases, with 8 bases between. The CDR3 protein is CASSGTAYNEQFF. The CDR3 DNA reads as TGTGCCAGCAGTGGGACAGCTTACAATGAGCAGTTCTTC.

Here the CDR3 reads CASSYSYSPLSYEQYF. The CDR3 nucleotides are TGTGCCAGCAGTTACTCCTATTCCCCGCTCTCCTACGAGCAGTACTTC. The chain carries TRBV6-5 and TRBJ2-7; D is unclear. This CDR3 has 16 residues. The V gene lost 0 bases and the J gene lost 0 bases, with 12 bases spanning the gap. In germline, CDR1 is MNHEY, CDR2 SVGAGI.

The chain links TRBV28 to TRBJ1-4, with D possibly matching TRBD1 (5 bases). This CDR3 region has 16 residues. Looked up from germline, CDR1 is MDHEN and CDR2 is SYDVKM. Trimming took 2 bases from V and 7 from J, leaving 17 bases between them. The chain's CDR3 is CASSLIFGQTSEKLFF. The DNA for the CDR3 is TGTGCCAGCAGTTTAATATTCGGACAAACGAGTGAAAAACTGTTTTTT.

The rearrangement links TRBV27 to TRBJ2-5; perhaps TRBD2 as D (6 bases). The V and J ends lost 0 bases and 0 bases respectively, with 11 bases between them. This CDR3 region has 16 residues. Germline assignment: CDR1 MNHEY and CDR2 SMNVEV (reference sequence). This CDR3 is CASSLSSGEYQETQYF. CDR3 in DNA: TGTGCCAGCAGTTTATCTAGCGGAGAGTACCAAGAGACCCAGTACTTC.

The CDR3 loop is CASSPAGGRFTF. The CDR3 DNA follows: TGTGCCAGCAGCCCAGCTGGCGGTCGATTCACCTTC. The chain recombines TRBV7-2 with TRBJ1-2; no clear D. The CDR3 length is 12 residues. Germline CDR1 and CDR2: SGHTA and FQGNSA. V was clipped by 5 bases and J by 13 bases, with 17 bases between them.

The chain links TRBV4-1 to TRBJ2-1; 8 bases fit TRBD2. Germline V gene lookup returns CDR1 MGHRA and CDR2 YSYEKL. The trim removed 1 base at V and 4 bases at J, leaving 3 bases unmatched. CDR3 length equals 15 residues. CDR3 DNA: TGCGCCAGCAGCCAAGGGCAGCGGGAGTACAATGAGCAGTTCTTC. It specifies CASSQGQREYNEQFF.

The table lists this clone with a count of one. The chain carries TRBV7-9 and TRBJ2-5; possible D gene TRBD2, 5 bases. CDR1 SEHNR and CDR2 FQNEAQ come from the germline V gene (reference sequence). V was trimmed by 5 bases and J by 1 base, leaving 11 bases between them. CDR3 length equals 14 residues. CDR3 loop: CASSEGRFQETQYF. The CDR3 DNA reads as TGTGCCAGCAGCGAGGGTCGTTTCCAAGAGACCCAGTACTTC.

The J gene is TRBJ1-4, the V gene TRBV9; D call uncertain. The CDR3 loop spans 16 amino acids. Trimming stripped 4 bases from V and 0 bases from J, with 13 bases between. In germline, CDR1 is SGDLS, CDR2 YYNGEE. This chain's CDR3 is CASSPRTAATNEKLFF. The CDR3, as DNA: TGTGCCAGCAGCCCCCGTACAGCAGCAACTAATGAAAAACTGTTTTTT.

This chain joins TRBV10-2 and TRBJ2-6; 7 nucleotides align to TRBD1. The CDR3 loop spans 17 amino acids. V lost 1 base to trimming and J lost 0 bases; unmatched junction nucleotides: 3. CDR1 WSHSY and CDR2 SAAADI come from the germline V gene. The CDR3 loop is CASSEWDSLSGANVLTF. The CDR3, as DNA: TGCGCCAGCAGTGAGTGGGACAGCCTCTCTGGGGCCAACGTCCTGACTTTC.

This sequence joins TRBV30 and TRBJ2-7, with 10 bases that match TRBD2. The CDR3 has 13 residues. The germline gives CDR1 GTSNPN, CDR2 SVGIG (reference sequence). With 0 bases clipped from V and 6 bases from J, the junction kept 2 bases outside the gene matches. CDR3 nucleotides: TGTGCCTGGAGTGTACTAGCGGGAATCGAGCAGTACTTC. Residues: CAWSVLAGIEQYF.

This clone has just one count. The rearrangement joins TRBV6-4 to TRBJ2-3, with 7 positions matching TRBD2. The CDR3 consists of 16 residues. V gave up 0 bases and J gave up 1 base; unmatched junction bases: 4. Germline V lookup: CDR1 MRHNA, CDR2 SNTAGT. CDR3 loop: CASSDSDSGRTDTQYF. Here the CDR3 DNA reads TGTGCCAGCAGTGACTCTGATAGCGGGCGCACAGATACGCAGTATTTT.

The chain carries TRBV5-6 and TRBJ1-4; D is possibly TRBD1 (6 bases). The CDR3 contains 14 residues. CDR1 is SGHDT, CDR2 YYEEEE, per germline. Trimming cost V 3 bases and J 7 bases, with 13 bases left between them. CDR3 bases: TGTGCCAGCAGCTCCAACAGGGCCGGTGAAAAACTGTTTTTT. It specifies CASSSNRAGEKLFF.